This T cell receptor beta chain was retrieved from a study of cytomegalovirus exposure and HLA in healthy donors. With 60 Vbeta and 13 Jbeta primers, the PCR was carried out. Repertoires were generated with immunoSEQ multiplex PCR, while TCRdb's copy carries only in-frame clones and drops some. The profile shows around 120,000 clones, 80% of them singletons. Study-level results: The productive fraction for most TCR beta V segments was about 87% or about 30% in an earlier analysis. TCR beta V- and J-gene trimming was later associated with a missense DCLRE1C variant. When a later analysis compared HLA-associated TCR beta chains with equally common others, the HLA-associated chains turned out to be more clonally expanded and to have lower generation probabilities.

Remarks on this clone: Its antigen is undetermined.

Germline-derived CDR1 and CDR2 are SGDLS and YYNGEE. Unmatched junction bases numbered 3, after V lost 4 bases and J lost 3 bases. The CDR3 sequence is 15 residues long. Samples came from healthy bone marrow donors. The sample consisted of PBMCs. The V gene is TRBV9, the J gene TRBJ2-7, with TRBD2 matching over 14 bases. The TCR originated in a man between 50 and 59 years old in good health and CMV-seronegative. The CDR3 protein is CASSIGTSGGYEQYF. The CDR3 DNA reads TGTGCCAGCAGCATCGGGACTAGCGGGGGCTACGAGCAGTACTTC.